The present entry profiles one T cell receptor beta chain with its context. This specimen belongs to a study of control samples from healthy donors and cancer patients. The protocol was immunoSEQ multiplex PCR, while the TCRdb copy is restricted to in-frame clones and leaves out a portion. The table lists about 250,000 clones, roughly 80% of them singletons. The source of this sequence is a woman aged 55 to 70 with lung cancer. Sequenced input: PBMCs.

As DNA, the CDR3 is TGTGCCAGTAGGGGACAAGGGGTGGGTGAAGCTTTCTTT. It translates to CASRGQGVGEAFF. The chain employs TRBV19 and TRBJ1-1, with D possibly matching TRBD1 (6 bases). Trimming removed 6 bases from V and 7 bases from J, with 15 bases in between. CDR1 is LNHDA and CDR2 is SQIVND in the germline V gene (reference sequence). This CDR3 is 13 amino acids long.